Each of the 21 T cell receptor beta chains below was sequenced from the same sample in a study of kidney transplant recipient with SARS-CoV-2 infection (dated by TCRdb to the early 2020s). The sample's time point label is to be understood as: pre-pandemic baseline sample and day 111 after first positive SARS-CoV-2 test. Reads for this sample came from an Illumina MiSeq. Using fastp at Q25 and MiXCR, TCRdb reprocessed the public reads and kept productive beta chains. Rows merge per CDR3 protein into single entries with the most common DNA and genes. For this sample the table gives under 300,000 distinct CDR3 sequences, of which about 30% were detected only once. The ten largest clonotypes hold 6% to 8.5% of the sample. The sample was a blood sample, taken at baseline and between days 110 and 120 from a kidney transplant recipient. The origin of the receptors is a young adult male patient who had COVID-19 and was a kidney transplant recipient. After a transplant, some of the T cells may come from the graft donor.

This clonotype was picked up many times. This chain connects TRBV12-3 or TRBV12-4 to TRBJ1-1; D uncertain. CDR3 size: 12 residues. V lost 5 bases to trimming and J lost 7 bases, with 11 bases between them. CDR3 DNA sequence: TGTGCCAGCAGTCCCCTAGCGGGTGAAGCTTTCTTT. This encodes CASSPLAGEAFF.

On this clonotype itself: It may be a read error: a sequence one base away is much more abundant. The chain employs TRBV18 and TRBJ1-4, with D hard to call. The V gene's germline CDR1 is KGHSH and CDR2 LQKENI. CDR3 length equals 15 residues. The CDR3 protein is CASSFGPQVDEELFF. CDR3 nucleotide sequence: TGTGCCAGCTCATTCGGTCCCCAGGTTGATGAAGAACTGTTTTTT.

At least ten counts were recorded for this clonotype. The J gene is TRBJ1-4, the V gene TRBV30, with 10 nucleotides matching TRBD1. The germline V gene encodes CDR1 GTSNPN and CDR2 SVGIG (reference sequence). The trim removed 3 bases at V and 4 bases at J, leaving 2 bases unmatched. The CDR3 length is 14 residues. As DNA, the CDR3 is TGTGCCTGGAGCGGGACAGGGGTTAATGAAAAACTGTTTTTT. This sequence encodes CAWSGTGVNEKLFF.

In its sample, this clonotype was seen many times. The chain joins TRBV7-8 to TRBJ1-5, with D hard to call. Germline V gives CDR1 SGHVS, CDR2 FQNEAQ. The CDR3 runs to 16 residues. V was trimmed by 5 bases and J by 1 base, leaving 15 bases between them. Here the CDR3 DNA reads TGTGCCAGCAGCCTATCGGAACAACAAAGCAATCAGCCCCAGCATTTT. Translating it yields CASSLSEQQSNQPQHF.

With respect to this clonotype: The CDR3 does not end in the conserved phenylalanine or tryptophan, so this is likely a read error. The CDR3 bases are TGTGCCAGCAGCAAATGCAGCAGAGACGGAAAGACCTATGGCTACACCTCC. This sequence encodes CASSKCSRDGKTYGYTS. The chain carries TRBV7-2 and TRBJ1-2; D is ambiguous. There are 17 residues in the CDR3. Trimming stripped 5 bases from V and 4 bases from J, with 23 bases between. Germline assignment: CDR1 SGHTA and CDR2 FQGNSA.

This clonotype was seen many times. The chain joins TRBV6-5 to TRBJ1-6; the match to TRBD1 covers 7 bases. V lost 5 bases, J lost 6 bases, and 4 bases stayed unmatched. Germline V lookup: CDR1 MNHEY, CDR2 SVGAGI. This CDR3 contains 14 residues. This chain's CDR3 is CASSPRDSNSPLHF. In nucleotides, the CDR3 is TGTGCCAGCAGTCCCCGGGACAGTAATTCACCCCTCCACTTT.

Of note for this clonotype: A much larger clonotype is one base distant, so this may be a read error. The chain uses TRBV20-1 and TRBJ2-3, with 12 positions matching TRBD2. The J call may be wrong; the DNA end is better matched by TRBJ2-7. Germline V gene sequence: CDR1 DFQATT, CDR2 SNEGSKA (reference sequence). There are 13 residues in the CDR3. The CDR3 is CSARGTSGVEQYF. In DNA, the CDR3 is TGCAGTGCTAGAGGGACTAGCGGGGTAGAGCAGTACTTC.

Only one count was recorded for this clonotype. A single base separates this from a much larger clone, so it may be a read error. CDR3 in DNA: TGTGCCAGTTTGGGGCGTTTCGGTGCCGGGGAGCTGCTTTTT. Amino acids: CASLGRFGAGELLF. J is TRBJ2-2 and V is TRBV7-2; either TRBD1 or TRBD2 may supply D (5 bases each). The CDR3 spans 14 residues. Germline lookup yields CDR1 SGHTA and CDR2 FQGNSA.

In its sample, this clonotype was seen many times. The CDR3 coding sequence is TGTGCCAGCAGTTCCGGCGCGGGGGCGGGCCAGGAGCAGTACTTC. Its protein is CASSSGAGAGQEQYF. The chain uses TRBV6-5 and TRBJ2-7, with D perhaps TRBD2 (7 bases). This CDR3 has 15 amino acids. Germline CDR1 MNHEY, CDR2 SVGAGI. V lost 4 bases, J lost 7 bases, and 20 bases lay in between.

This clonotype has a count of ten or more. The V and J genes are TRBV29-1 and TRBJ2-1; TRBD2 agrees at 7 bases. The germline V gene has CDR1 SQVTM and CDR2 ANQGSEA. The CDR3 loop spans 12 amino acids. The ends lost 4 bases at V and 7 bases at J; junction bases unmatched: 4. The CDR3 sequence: CSVGGSDNEQFF. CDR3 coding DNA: TGCAGCGTTGGCGGGAGCGATAATGAGCAGTTCTTC.

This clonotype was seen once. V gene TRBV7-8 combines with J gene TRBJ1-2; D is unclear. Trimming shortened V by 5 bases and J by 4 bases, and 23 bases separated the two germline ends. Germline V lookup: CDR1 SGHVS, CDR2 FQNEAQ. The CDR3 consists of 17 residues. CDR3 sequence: CASSEWSFTRKTYGYTF. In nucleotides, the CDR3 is TGTGCCAGCAGCGAGTGGTCGTTTACCCGAAAGACCTATGGCTACACCTTC.

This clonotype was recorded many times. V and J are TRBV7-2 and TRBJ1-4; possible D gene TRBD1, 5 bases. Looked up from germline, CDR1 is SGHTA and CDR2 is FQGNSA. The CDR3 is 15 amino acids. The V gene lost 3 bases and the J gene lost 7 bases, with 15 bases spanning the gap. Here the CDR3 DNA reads TGTGCCAGCAGCTTGATCCTACTCGACAGTGAAAAACTGTTTTTT. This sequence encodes CASSLILLDSEKLFF.

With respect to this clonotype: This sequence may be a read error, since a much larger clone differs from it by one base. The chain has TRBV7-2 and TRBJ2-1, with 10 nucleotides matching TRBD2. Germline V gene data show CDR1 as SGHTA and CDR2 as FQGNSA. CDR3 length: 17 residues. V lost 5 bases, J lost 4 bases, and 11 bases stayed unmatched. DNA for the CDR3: TGTGCCAGCAGCATAGTAAGAGCGGGAGGGAATTACAATGAGCAGTTCTTC. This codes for CASSIVRAGGNYNEQFF.

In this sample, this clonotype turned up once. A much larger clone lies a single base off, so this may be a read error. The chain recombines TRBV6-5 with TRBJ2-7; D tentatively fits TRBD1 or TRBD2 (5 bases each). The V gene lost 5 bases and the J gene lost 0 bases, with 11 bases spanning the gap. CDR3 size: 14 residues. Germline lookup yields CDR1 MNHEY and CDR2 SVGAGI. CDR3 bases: TGTGCCAGCAGTGCACGGGGCCTCTCCTACGAGCAGTACTTC. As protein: CASSARGLSYEQYF.

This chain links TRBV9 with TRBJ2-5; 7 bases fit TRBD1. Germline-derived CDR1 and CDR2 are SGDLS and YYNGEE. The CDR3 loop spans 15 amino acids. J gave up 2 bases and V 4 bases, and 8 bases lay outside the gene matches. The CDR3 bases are TGTGCCAGCAGCCACTGGGACAGCCGTCAAGAGACCCAGTACTTC. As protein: CASSHWDSRQETQYF. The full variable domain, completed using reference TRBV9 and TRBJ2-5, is DSGVTQTPKHLITATGQRVTLRCSPRSGDLSVYWYQQSLDQGLQFLIQYYNGEERAKGNILERFSAQQFPDLHSELNLSSLELGDSALYFCASSHWDSRQETQYFGPGTRLLVL.

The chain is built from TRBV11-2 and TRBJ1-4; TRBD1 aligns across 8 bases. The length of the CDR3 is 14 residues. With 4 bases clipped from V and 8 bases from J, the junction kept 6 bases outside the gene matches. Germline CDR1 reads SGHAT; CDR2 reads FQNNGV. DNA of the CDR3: TGTGCCAGCAGCTGGACAGGGTTAAAGGAAAAACTGTTTTTT. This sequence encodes CASSWTGLKEKLFF.

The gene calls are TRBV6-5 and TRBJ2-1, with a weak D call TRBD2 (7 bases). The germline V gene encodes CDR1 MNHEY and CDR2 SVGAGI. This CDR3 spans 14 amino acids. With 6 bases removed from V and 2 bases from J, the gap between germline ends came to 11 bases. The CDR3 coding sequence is TGTGCCAGCAGGAGGGGGGGCACCTACAATGAGCAGTTCTTC. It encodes CASRRGGTYNEQFF.

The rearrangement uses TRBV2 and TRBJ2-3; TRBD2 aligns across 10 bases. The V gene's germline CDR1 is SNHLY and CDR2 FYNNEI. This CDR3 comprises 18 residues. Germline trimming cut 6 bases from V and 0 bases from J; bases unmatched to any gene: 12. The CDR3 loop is CASSREASGSASTDTQYF. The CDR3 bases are TGTGCCAGCAGCCGGGAGGCTAGCGGGAGCGCTAGCACAGATACGCAGTATTTT.

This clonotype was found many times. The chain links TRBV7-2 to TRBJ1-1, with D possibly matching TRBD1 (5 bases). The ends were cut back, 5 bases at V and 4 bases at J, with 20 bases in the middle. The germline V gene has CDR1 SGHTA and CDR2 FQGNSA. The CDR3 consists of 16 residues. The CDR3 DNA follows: TGTGCCAGCAGCCCGGGAGAGGGACGCCCCATCACTGAAGCTTTCTTT. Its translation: CASSPGEGRPITEAFF.

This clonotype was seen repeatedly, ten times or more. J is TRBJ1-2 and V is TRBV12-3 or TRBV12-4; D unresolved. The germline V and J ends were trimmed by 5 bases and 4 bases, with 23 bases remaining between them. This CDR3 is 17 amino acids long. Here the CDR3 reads CASSHFNSFRKTYGYTF. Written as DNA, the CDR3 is TGTGCCAGCAGTCATTTTAACAGCTTCCGAAAGACCTATGGCTACACCTTC.

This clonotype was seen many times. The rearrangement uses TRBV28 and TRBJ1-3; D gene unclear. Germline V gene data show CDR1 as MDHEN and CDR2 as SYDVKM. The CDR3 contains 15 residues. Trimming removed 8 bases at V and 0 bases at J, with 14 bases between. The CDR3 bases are TGTGCCAGCGCCGAGCCGCCGACCTCTGGAAACACCATATATTTT. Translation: CASAEPPTSGNTIYF.